This T cell receptor (beta chain) is from a study of T cells in narcolepsy. The overall study: Enrolled donors included narcolepsy type 1 or type 2 patients and healthy controls. Regarding the study as a whole: Comparing one patient's CSF and blood CD4+ clonotypes highlighted HCRT- and TRIB2-specific autoreactive clonotypes.

Details on this clone: The antigen is undetermined.

V was cut by 10 bases and J by 4 bases, with 8 bases left in between. This CDR3 is built from 11 residues. Germline loops: CDR1 LNHDA, CDR2 SQIVND (reference sequence). Sequenced by immunoSEQ multiplex PCR; TCRdb stores in-frame clones only, minus some. Among roughly 32,000 clones listed, 82% were seen once. Sequences were obtained from CD45RA- memory CD4+ T cells from PBMCs. The chain employs TRBV19 and TRBJ1-3; D uncertain. The receptor comes from a human donor with narcolepsy. The CDR3 nucleotides read TGTGCCACCGAGATGGGAAACACCATATATTTT. The encoded protein is CATEMGNTIYF.